The present T cell receptor beta chain was sequenced within a study of response to subunit inactivated influenza vaccine. The CDR3 runs to 15 residues. Trimming cost V 0 bases and J 12 bases; bases outside gene matches: 10. The germline gives CDR1 LGHNA, CDR2 YSLEER. Study findings and constraints: New T cells are recruited in small numbers by each seasonal influenza vaccination, according to the authors' suggestion.

Each CDR3 protein gets one entry after TCRdb re-called the RT-PCR reads with MiXCR. The table lists 500,000 or so distinct CDR3 sequences, 15% to 20% of them singletons. Notes on this clonotype: Its antigen is not known.

Sequencing used CD4+ T cells sorted from PBMCs, obtained 23 to 25 months after vaccination. The chain carries TRBV4-3 and TRBJ2-1; 8 bases are a match to TRBD2. The TCR was taken from a man between 45 and 75 years old who received an inactivated influenza vaccine. CDR3 DNA sequence: TGCGCCAGCAGCCAAGATCGTGGAGCGGGAGAGGTGCAGTTCTTC. It translates to CASSQDRGAGEVQFF.